The 13 T cell receptor delta chains reported below all come from one sample, sequenced in a study of γδ T cells in repeated Plasmodium falciparum infection. Vgamma9/Vdelta2+ and Vdelta2-negative gammadelta T cells were flow-sorted from PBMC for bulk sequencing. TCRdb redid clone calling on the multiplex PCR reads using CATT. The sample lists about 50,000 delta-chain clones; about 2% were seen once. Material for sequencing was gamma-delta T cells from blood. Receptor source: a pool of human donors (malaria-infected and uninfected, not separated).

This clone was recorded at least ten times. The chain couples TRDV1 to TRDJ1, with 7 bases matching TRDD2. Looked up from germline, CDR1 is TSWWSYY and CDR2 is QGS. V gave up 4 bases and J gave up 0 bases; unmatched junction bases: 11. There are 17 residues in the CDR3. The CDR3 coding sequence is TGTGCTCTTGGGGGTCTTACCTTCCTCTTGTACACCGATAAACTCATCTTT. It is translated as CALGGLTFLLYTDKLIF.

This clone was seen repeatedly, ten times or more. A read error is likely here: a far larger clone is one base away. V usage is TRDV2 and J usage is TRDJ1; 8 bases are a match to TRDD3. The CDR3 has 16 amino acids. V shed 0 bases, J shed 7 bases, and the junction held 12 bases outside the gene matches. The germline V gene has CDR1 GEAIGNYY and CDR2 EKD. This chain's CDR3 is CACDTPLLGAPGKLIF. For the CDR3, the DNA is TGTGCCTGTGACACCCCCTTACTGGGGGCCCCCGGTAAACTCATCTTT.

This clone showed up many times. This likely traces to a read error, being one base from a far larger clone. The same CDR3 arises from other DNA sequences in this sample as well. The chain couples TRDV2 to TRDJ1, with D possibly being TRDD2 or TRDD3 (9 bases each). The CDR3 is 19 amino acids. Per the germline V gene, CDR1 is GEAIGNYY and CDR2 is EKD. This chain's CDR3 is CACEGLPTGGYKDTDKLIF. CDR3 sequence (DNA): TGTGCCTGTGAAGGCCTTCCTACCGGGGGATACAAGGACACCGATAAGCTCATCTTT.

A remark on this clone: A far larger clone is one base from this, pointing to a likely read error. The sample contains more than one DNA sequence encoding this CDR3. The J gene went uncalled, whereas the V gene is TRDV1; TRDD3 reflects the table's D call only, with no check against the DNA. The V gene's germline CDR1 is TSWWSYY and CDR2 QGS. The CDR3 runs to 21 residues. CDR3 sequence reads: CALGEGILSRLGVMYTDKLIF. The CDR3 DNA reads as TGTGCTCTTGGGGAAGGGATCCTAAGTCGACTGGGGGTCATGTACACCGATAAGCTCATCTTT.

Details on this clone: This is likely an artifact of a read error, given a far larger clone one base away. Distinct nucleotide sequences in the sample also encode this CDR3. Here the V gene is TRDV1, but the J gene went uncalled; the tabulated D call, TRDD3, remains unverified against the DNA. The CDR3 totals 18 residues. In germline, CDR1 is TSWWSYY, CDR2 QGS. CDR3 coding DNA: TGTGCTCTTGGGACCCGATTCCCGTACTGGGGGATCTCCGATAAACTTATCTTT. This codes for CALGTRFPYWGISDKLIF.

About this clone itself: One base separates it from a far larger clone, so it is likely a read error. The same CDR3 is also encoded by other DNA sequences in this sample. V and J are TRDV1 and TRDJ1; 8 bases line up with TRDD3. In the absence of a J gene in TCRdb, the DNA was matched to germline to assign it here. This CDR3 contains 25 residues. Germline CDR1 and CDR2: TSWWSYY and QGS. CDR3 DNA sequence: TGCGCTCTTGGGGAACTAAAGAGGCTCCTCTCCCCACCGTACTGGGGGGCCCCCTACACCGATAAACTCATCTTT. Protein: CALGELKRLLSPPYWGAPYTDKLIF.

Notes on this clone: The mismatch at residue 5 between this DNA's translation and the TCRdb protein of a much larger clone likely reflects a read error; the protein shown is translated from the DNA. The chain employs TRDV3 and TRDJ1; 7 bases are a match to TRDD3. TCRdb offers no J gene call, so here the DNA was matched to germline to obtain one. Trimming at V came to 4 bases and at J to 0 bases, leaving 17 bases not matched to a gene. Germline-derived CDR1 and CDR2 are TVYSNPD and GDNSRS (reference sequence). This CDR3 is built from 17 residues. CDR3 amino acids: CASACEGFLGDTDKLIF. The CDR3 nucleotides read TGTGCCTCCGCCTGCGAAGGGTTTCTGGGGGACACCGATAAACTCATCTTT.

This clone was counted a few times. The protein in TCRdb stems from a much larger clone and differs at residue 5 from this DNA's translation, likely a read error; here the protein is translated from the DNA. J is TRDJ1 and V is TRDV2, with 7 bases fitting TRDD3. The J gene is not listed in TCRdb, so it was assigned here from a DNA match to germline. Germline V gives CDR1 GEAIGNYY, CDR2 EKD. CDR3 length: 15 residues. The trim removed 3 bases at V and 1 base at J, leaving 7 bases unmatched. CDR3 sequence reads: CACDSKGGSTDKLIF. The CDR3 nucleotides read TGTGCCTGTGACTCAAAGGGGGGATCCACCGATAAACTCATCTTT.

This clone was seen a few times. A far larger clone is one nucleotide away, so this likely arose from a read error. The sample contains more than one DNA sequence encoding this CDR3. The rearrangement uses TRDV1 and TRDJ1; the match to TRDD3 covers 8 bases. The J gene, missing from TCRdb, was assigned here through DNA to germline matching. The CDR3 covers 21 residues. Germline-derived CDR1 and CDR2 are TSWWSYY and QGS. The junction had 18 bases not matched to a gene; V was cut back by 0 bases and J by 0 bases. The CDR3 reads CALGELLLRNTGGVYTDKLIF. As DNA, the CDR3 is TGTGCTCTTGGGGAACTCCTCCTGAGGAATACTGGGGGCGTGTACACCGATAAACTCATCTTT.

Details on this clone: This DNA's translation and the protein TCRdb lists, from a much larger clone, do not match at residue 4, likely due to a read error; the protein shown is translated from the DNA. The chain employs TRDV1 and TRDJ2; D is unclear. The J gene comes from matching the DNA to germline here; TCRdb lacks it. The CDR3 is 17 amino acids. Germline V lookup: CDR1 TSWWSYY, CDR2 QGS. The CDR3 sequence is CALEELYRTDYRKQLFF. Written as DNA, the CDR3 is TGTGCTCTTGAGGAACTTTATAGAACTGATTACCGAAAACAACTCTTCTTT.

This clone was observed a few times. Since a far larger clone is one base different, this is likely a read error. Because the CDR3's place on the DNA is in doubt, the DNA is left out and the CDR3 is given as listed by TCRdb. The V gene reported is TRDV1; the J gene is uncalled; TRDD3 is the table's D call, not checked against the DNA. Counting both end residues, the CDR3 totals 27 amino acids. CDR1 is TSWWSYY, CDR2 QGS, per germline. CDR3 sequence: CALGEKIGFLLGTGIIAGDWEIRKLIF.

In its sample, this clone was seen many times. TCRdb shows a much larger clone's protein in place of this DNA's translation, and the two differ at residue 16, likely through a read error; the protein shown is translated from the DNA. V and J are TRDV2 and TRDJ1; 8 bases map to TRDD3. Here the J gene was assigned by germline matching of the DNA, as TCRdb has none. Germline-derived CDR1 and CDR2 are GEAIGNYY and EKD. The length of the CDR3 is 19 residues. The CDR3: CACDTVGGIREEKTDRLIF. DNA for the CDR3: TGTGCCTGTGACACCGTAGGAGGGATACGCGAAGAGAAAACCGATAGACTCATCTTT.

Ten or more counts support this clone. This sample includes further DNA sequences coding for the same CDR3. The gene calls are TRDV1 and TRDJ1; the D is unclear. In germline, CDR1 is TSWWSYY, CDR2 QGS. Trimming stripped 2 bases from V and 0 bases from J, with 7 bases between. This CDR3 spans 14 amino acids. The CDR3: CALGELGYTDKLIF. The CDR3 DNA follows: TGTGCTCTTGGGGAATTAGGGTACACCGATAAACTCATCTTT.